This TCR beta chain is from a study of T cells in localized non-small cell lung cancer. This clone was observed a single time. Its antigen is not identified. TCRdb's table, derived via immunoSEQ multiplex PCR, lists solely in-frame clones and lacks some. The top ten clones hold around 15% of a sample with around 26,000 clones, roughly nine tenths of them seen once. The germline V gene encodes CDR1 MNHEY and CDR2 SVGAGI. This CDR3 is 16 amino acids long. V dropped 0 bases and J dropped 2 bases, with 8 bases sitting between them. Study-level points and caveats: With higher T cell density in blood came longer overall survival. Only one tumor region went through sequencing, so heterogeneity may still be there. Turning up in adjacent lung were a median approximately 57 of the top 100 tumor clones. Measurement of T cell clonality placed uninvolved adjacent lung highest, above the level in tumor.

The sample in question was peripheral blood, obtained before any cancer treatment. This chain connects TRBV6-5 to TRBJ2-6; D possibly matches TRBD1 or TRBD2 (6 bases each). The clonotype was recovered from an older female donor with stage II squamous cell lung carcinoma. The CDR3 loop reads CASSYSGGAGANVLTF. The CDR3 DNA reads TGTGCCAGCAGTTACTCGGGGGGCGCTGGGGCCAACGTCCTGACTTTC.